This T cell receptor (beta chain) was sequenced in a study of regulatory T cells in long-lasting Graves disease. Time point here: newly diagnosed GD, antithyroid drugs for less than 3 months. The authors made the TCR library using RNA they extracted from PBMCs. The ends were cut back, 0 bases at V and 0 bases at J, with 11 bases in the middle. There are 17 residues in the CDR3. Researchers made TCR beta libraries by using iRepertoire HTBI primers and running Arm-PCR on CDR3 regions. TCRdb passed the multiplex PCR reads through MiXCR, listing each CDR3 protein once. The sample contains about 430,000 distinct CDR3 sequences, 15% of which appear only once. Ten or more counts support this clonotype. These data are also associated with another study on T cells in Graves' hyperthyroidism and ophthalmopathy.

This material consisted of peripheral blood mononuclear cells (PBMCs), taken at new diagnosis, from a patient treated with antithyroid drugs. This receptor was taken from a woman in her 40s with Graves disease. This chain uses TRBV12-3 or TRBV12-4 with TRBJ1-4; D gene uncertain. CDR3 loop: CASSLARWPATNEKLFF. DNA for the CDR3: TGTGCCAGCAGTTTAGCGCGGTGGCCAGCAACTAATGAAAAACTGTTTTTT.